The 14 T cell receptor beta chains reported below all come from one sample, sequenced in a study of cytomegalovirus exposure and HLA in healthy donors. Primers: 60 Vbeta forward and 13 Jbeta reverse. Measured with immunoSEQ multiplex PCR; TCRdb has only the in-frame clones, and not every one. The data hold 100,000 or so clones, with roughly 84% observed a single time. Material: PBMCs. These receptors came from a woman younger than 35 in good health and CMV-seronegative.

The chain joins TRBV28 to TRBJ2-5, with 7 bases lining up with TRBD1. V shed 5 bases and J 3 bases; nucleotides not matched to a gene: 3. The CDR3 sequence is 13 residues long. CDR1 and CDR2 from the germline V gene are MDHEN and SYDVKM. CDR3 loop: CASSVGTEETQYF. The CDR3 DNA reads TGTGCCAGCAGTGTCGGGACAGAAGAGACCCAGTACTTC.

The chain has TRBV18 and TRBJ2-1, with 11 bases matching TRBD1. Germline V gene sequence: CDR1 KGHSH, CDR2 LQKENI. CDR3 length equals 15 residues. The J segment lost 6 bases and the V segment lost 3 bases, leaving 4 bases of the junction unmatched. The CDR3 reads CASSPAGTGGNEQFF. CDR3 coding DNA: TGTGCCAGCTCACCTGCCGGGACAGGGGGCAATGAGCAGTTCTTC. The whole variable domain, remainder taken from reference TRBV18 and TRBJ2-1, is NAGVMQNPRHLVRRRGQEARLRCSPMKGHSHVYWYRQLPEEGLKFMVYLQKENIIDESGMPKERFSAEFPKEGPSILRIQQVVRGDSAAYFCASSPAGTGGNEQFFGPGTRLTVL.

V usage is TRBV27 and J usage is TRBJ2-3; the D gene is possibly TRBD2 (6 bases). The CDR3 consists of 16 residues. Germline V gene lookup returns CDR1 MNHEY and CDR2 SMNVEV (reference sequence). The V end was cut by 5 bases, the J end by 4 bases, with 19 bases between. The CDR3 DNA reads as TGTGCCAGCAGTACCCCGGCTAGCGACCCATCAGATACGCAGTATTTT. It translates to CASSTPASDPSDTQYF.

This rearrangement joins TRBV6-1 to TRBJ2-7; no definite D call. The CDR3 extends over 15 amino acids. V was clipped by 5 bases and J by 3 bases, with 17 bases between them. CDR1 is MNHNS and CDR2 is SASEGT in the germline V gene. The CDR3 loop reads CASSPTDISYYEQYF. CDR3 DNA sequence: TGTGCCAGCAGTCCTACCGACATATCGTACTACGAGCAGTACTTC.

The V gene is TRBV7-2, the J gene TRBJ2-7, with TRBD1 as a possible D gene (5 bases). The germline gives CDR1 SGHTA, CDR2 FQGNSA. V shed 5 bases and J shed 3 bases, with 14 bases lying between them. The CDR3 runs 14 residues. CDR3 sequence: CASSISTGSYEQYF. For the CDR3, the DNA is TGTGCCAGCAGCATTTCAACAGGTAGCTACGAGCAGTACTTC.

The genes are TRBV18 and TRBJ1-1; D is ambiguous. The CDR3 is 12 amino acids. The germline CDR1 and CDR2 sequences are KGHSH and LQKENI. Trimming took off 3 bases at V and 4 bases at J, with 6 bases between the two ends. CDR3 nucleotides: TGTGCCAGCTCACCCTCCAGCACTGAAGCTTTCTTT. It translates to CASSPSSTEAFF.

The V call is TRBV7-9, the J call TRBJ1-1; 7 bases are a match to TRBD1. The CDR3 consists of 15 residues. Germline V CDR1 and CDR2: SEHNR, FQNEAQ (reference sequence). Trimming took 6 bases from V and 1 from J; bases not matched to a gene: 8. The chain's CDR3 is CASSNRGLGNTEAFF. DNA of the CDR3: TGTGCCAGCAGTAACAGGGGCCTGGGGAACACTGAAGCTTTCTTT.

The table lists this clone with a few counts. The chain employs TRBV5-4 and TRBJ2-3; D is possibly TRBD1 (6 bases). The CDR3 runs to 15 residues. V was shortened by 3 bases and J by 0 bases, with 11 bases between the two germline ends. CDR1 is SGHNT and CDR2 is YYREEE in the germline V gene (reference sequence). The CDR3 reads CASSSDRRSTDTQYF. The CDR3 bases are TGTGCCAGCAGCTCTGACAGGAGGAGCACAGATACGCAGTATTTT.

V and J are TRBV9 and TRBJ1-1; D is undetermined. The length of the CDR3 is 15 residues. The germline V gene encodes CDR1 SGDLS and CDR2 YYNGEE. Deletions cut 5 bases from V and 0 bases from J, with 14 bases between. The CDR3 region has the DNA TGTGCCAGCAGAAGAGGAGTCGGCTTGAACACTGAAGCTTTCTTT. It codes for CASRRGVGLNTEAFF.

The chain is built from TRBV5-1 and TRBJ2-7, with TRBD1 as a possible D gene (8 bases). CDR1 and CDR2 (germline): SGHRS, YFSETQ. The ends were cut back, 2 bases at V and 3 bases at J, with 18 bases in the middle. The CDR3 is made up of 16 amino acids. The CDR3 nucleotides read TGCGCCAGCAGCTTTTGGGAGGGGACAGGCTACTACGAGCAGTACTTC. It codes for CASSFWEGTGYYEQYF.

The gene calls are TRBV7-6 and TRBJ2-5, with 11 bases matching TRBD2. Germline CDR1 and CDR2: SGHVS and FNYEAQ. The CDR3 is made up of 16 amino acids. V was pared by 2 bases and J by 5 bases, with 7 bases of the junction left unmatched. The CDR3 DNA reads TGTGCCAGCAGCTTAACCTCTCGGACTAGCGGGGAGACCCAGTACTTC. Residues: CASSLTSRTSGETQYF.

The chain combines TRBV28 with TRBJ2-5, with TRBD2 identical over 11 bases. V lost 3 bases, J lost 2 bases, and 5 bases stayed unmatched. The CDR3 runs 16 residues. Germline CDR1 is MDHEN and CDR2 is SYDVKM. Here the CDR3 reads CASSFGIAGGQETQYF. CDR3 nucleotide sequence: TGTGCCAGCAGTTTTGGGATAGCGGGAGGGCAAGAGACCCAGTACTTC.

This clone was seen a handful of times. The chain combines TRBV4-3 with TRBJ1-4, with a tentative D call TRBD1 (6 bases). CDR1 and CDR2 (germline): LGHNA, YSLEER. V gave up 4 bases and J gave up 0 bases, with 9 bases separating them. The CDR3 is 15 amino acids. Written as DNA, the CDR3 is TGCGCCAGCAGCCCATGGACAGCAACTAATGAAAAACTGTTTTTT. Its protein is CASSPWTATNEKLFF.

The V and J genes are TRBV5-8 and TRBJ1-4; possible D gene TRBD1, 5 bases. This CDR3 has 15 amino acids. Germline V CDR1 and CDR2: SGHTS, YDEGEE. The V gene lost 4 bases and the J gene lost 8 bases, with 18 bases spanning the gap. This chain's CDR3 is CASSASDKSREKLFF. In DNA form, the CDR3 reads TGTGCCAGCAGCGCCTCGGACAAGTCAAGGGAAAAACTGTTTTTT.